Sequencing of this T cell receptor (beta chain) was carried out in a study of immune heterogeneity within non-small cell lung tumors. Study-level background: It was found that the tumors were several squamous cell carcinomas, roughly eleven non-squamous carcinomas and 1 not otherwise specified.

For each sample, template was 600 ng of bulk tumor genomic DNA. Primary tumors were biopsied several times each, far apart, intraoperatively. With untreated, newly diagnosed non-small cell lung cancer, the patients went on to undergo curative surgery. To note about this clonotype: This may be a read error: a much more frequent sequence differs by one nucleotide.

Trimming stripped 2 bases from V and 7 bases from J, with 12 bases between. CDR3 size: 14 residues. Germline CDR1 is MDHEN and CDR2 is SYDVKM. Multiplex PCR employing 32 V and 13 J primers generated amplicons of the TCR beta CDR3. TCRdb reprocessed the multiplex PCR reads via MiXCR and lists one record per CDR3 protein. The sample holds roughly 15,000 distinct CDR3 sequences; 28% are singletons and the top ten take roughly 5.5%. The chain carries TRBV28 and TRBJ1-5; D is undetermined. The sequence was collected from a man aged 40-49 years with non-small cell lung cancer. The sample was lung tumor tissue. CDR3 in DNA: TGTGCCAGCAGTTTAGACAAGTCGGACCAGCCCCAGCATTTT. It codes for CASSLDKSDQPQHF. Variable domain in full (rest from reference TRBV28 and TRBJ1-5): DVKVTQSSRYLVKRTGEKVFLECVQDMDHENMFWYRQDPGLGLRLIYFSYDVKMKEKGDIPEGYSVSREKKERFSLILESASTNQTSMYLCASSLDKSDQPQHFGDGTRLSIL.